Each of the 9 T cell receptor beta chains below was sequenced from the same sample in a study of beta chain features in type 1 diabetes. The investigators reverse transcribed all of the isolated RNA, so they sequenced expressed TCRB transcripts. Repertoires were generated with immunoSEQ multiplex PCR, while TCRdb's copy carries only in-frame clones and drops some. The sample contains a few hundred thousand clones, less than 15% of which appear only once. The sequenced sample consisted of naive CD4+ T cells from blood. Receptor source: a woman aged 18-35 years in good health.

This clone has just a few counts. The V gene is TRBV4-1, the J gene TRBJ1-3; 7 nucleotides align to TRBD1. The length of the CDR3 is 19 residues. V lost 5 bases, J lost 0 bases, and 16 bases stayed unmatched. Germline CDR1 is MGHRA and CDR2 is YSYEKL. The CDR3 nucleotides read TGCGCCAGCAGCACTGCGGACAGGAATACGAGGGTCTCTGGAAACACCATATATTTT. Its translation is CASSTADRNTRVSGNTIYF.

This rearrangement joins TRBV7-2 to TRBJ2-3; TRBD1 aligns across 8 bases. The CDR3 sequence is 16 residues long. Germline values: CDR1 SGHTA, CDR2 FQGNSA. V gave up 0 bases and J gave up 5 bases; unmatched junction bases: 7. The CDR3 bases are TGTGCCAGCAGCTTAGCAGCGGCCAGGGGGCAAGATACGCAGTATTTT. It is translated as CASSLAAARGQDTQYF.

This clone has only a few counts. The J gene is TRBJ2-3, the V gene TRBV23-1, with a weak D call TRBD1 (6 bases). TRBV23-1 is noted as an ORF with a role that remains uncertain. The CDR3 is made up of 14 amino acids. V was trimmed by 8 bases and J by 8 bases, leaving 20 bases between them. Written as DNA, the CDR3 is TGCGCCAGCCGAAAACTCCGACCAGGGGCTACGCAGTATTTT. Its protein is CASRKLRPGATQYF.

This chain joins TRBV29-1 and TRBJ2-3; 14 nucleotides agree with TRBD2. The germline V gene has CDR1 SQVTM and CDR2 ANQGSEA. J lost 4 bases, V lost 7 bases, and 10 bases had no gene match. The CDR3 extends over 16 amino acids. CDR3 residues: CSGRLAGGTFSDTQYF. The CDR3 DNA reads TGCAGCGGCAGACTAGCGGGAGGGACCTTCTCAGATACGCAGTATTTT.

CDR3 in DNA: TGCGCCAGCAGCTTGGATTCCTACCAAGAGACCCAGTACTTC. This gives the protein CASSLDSYQETQYF. The V gene is TRBV5-1, the J gene TRBJ2-5, with D unresolved. Germline assignment: CDR1 SGHRS and CDR2 YFSETQ. This CDR3 is built from 14 residues. The V gene lost 0 bases and the J gene lost 0 bases, with 6 bases spanning the gap.

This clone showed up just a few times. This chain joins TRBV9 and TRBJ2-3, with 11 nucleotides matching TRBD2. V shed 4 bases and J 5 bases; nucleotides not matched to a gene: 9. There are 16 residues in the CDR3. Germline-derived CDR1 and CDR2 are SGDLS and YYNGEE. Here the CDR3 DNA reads TGTGCCAGCAGCCCCCCTAGCGGGAGGAGGATAGATACGCAGTATTTT. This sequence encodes CASSPPSGRRIDTQYF.

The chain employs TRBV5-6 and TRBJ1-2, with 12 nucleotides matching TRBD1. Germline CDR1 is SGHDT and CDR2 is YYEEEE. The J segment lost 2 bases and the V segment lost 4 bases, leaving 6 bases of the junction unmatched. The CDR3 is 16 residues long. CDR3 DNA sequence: TGTGCCAGCAGCCCGGCGGGGACAGGGGGCAACTATGGCTACACCTTC. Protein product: CASSPAGTGGNYGYTF.

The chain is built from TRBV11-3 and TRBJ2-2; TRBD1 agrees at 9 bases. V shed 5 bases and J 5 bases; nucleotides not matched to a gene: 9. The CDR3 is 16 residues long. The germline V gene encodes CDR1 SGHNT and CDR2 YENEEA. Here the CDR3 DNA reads TGTGCCAGCAGCCCCAAGGGACAGGGTGGGACCGGGGAGCTGTTTTTT. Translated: CASSPKGQGGTGELFF.

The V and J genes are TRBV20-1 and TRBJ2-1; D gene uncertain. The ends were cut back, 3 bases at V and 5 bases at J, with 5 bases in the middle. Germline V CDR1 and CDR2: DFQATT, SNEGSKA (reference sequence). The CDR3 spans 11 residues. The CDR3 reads CSARTNNEQFF. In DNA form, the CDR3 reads TGCAGTGCTAGGACAAACAATGAGCAGTTCTTC.